Below are 30 T cell receptor beta chains sequenced from a single sample in a study of radiation and T cells in renal cell carcinoma. The time point denotes: blood 4 weeks post-SBRT, at nephrectomy. Treatment specified: 15 Gy SBRT to primary tumor, nephrectomy 4 weeks later. Assay used: immunoSEQ multiplex PCR; TCRdb lists only in-frame clones, some missing. This table has 120,000 to 150,000 clones, approximately 86% appearing once. The source was blood, collected from a patient whose treatment included radiotherapy and nephrectomy. Receptors originate from a woman aged 45-65 years with renal cell carcinoma.

The rearrangement uses TRBV5-4 and TRBJ2-7, with TRBD1 as a possible D gene (6 bases). With 0 bases removed from V and 0 bases from J, the gap between germline ends came to 13 bases. The length of the CDR3 is 16 residues. Germline V gene data show CDR1 as SGHNT and CDR2 as YYREEE (reference sequence). The CDR3 region has the DNA TGTGCCAGCAGCTTGGTGCCTGAGGACAGCTCCTACGAGCAGTACTTC. Translated, it gives CASSLVPEDSSYEQYF.

V and J are TRBV6-5 and TRBJ1-5; D not certain. This CDR3 is 14 amino acids long. Between the trimmed V and J ends, which lost 8 bases and 2 bases, there was a span of 13 bases. Germline assignment: CDR1 MNHEY and CDR2 SVGAGI. Written as DNA, the CDR3 is TGTGCCAGCTCGAGAGCGGCGGGCAATCAGCCCCAGCATTTT. Translation: CASSRAAGNQPQHF.

The rearrangement joins TRBV21-1 to TRBJ2-7; TRBD1 was called by the table and not checked on the DNA. TRBV21-1 represents a pseudogene. This CDR3 has 15 residues. CDR3 bases: TGTGCCAGCAGCAAGGACAGGGGGACGTCAGAAGAGCAGTACTTC. Its translation: CASSKDRGTSEEQYF.

The chain is built from TRBV5-4 and TRBJ2-7; 7 positions agree with TRBD1. CDR3 size: 16 residues. Germline V gives CDR1 SGHNT, CDR2 YYREEE (reference sequence). After removal of 3 bases from V and 4 bases from J, the junction contained 13 bases not matched to a gene. The CDR3 DNA is TGTGCCAGCAGCTCTAACACCGGGACAGACGAGTACGAGCAGTACTTC. Translating it yields CASSSNTGTDEYEQYF.

The gene calls are TRBV9 and TRBJ2-7, with 7 bases that match TRBD1. Germline CDR1 reads SGDLS; CDR2 reads YYNGEE. The CDR3 totals 14 residues. Losses at the gene ends were 3 bases for V and 0 bases for J; bases not matched to a gene: 3. CDR3 DNA: TGTGCCAGCAGCGCCCGGGACAGCTCCTACGAGCAGTACTTC. This sequence encodes CASSARDSSYEQYF.

The V and J genes are TRBV6-6 and TRBJ1-4, with TRBD1 matching over 9 bases. This CDR3 spans 14 amino acids. V gave up 7 bases and J gave up 7 bases; unmatched junction bases: 7. In germline, CDR1 is MNHNY, CDR2 SVGAGI (reference sequence). The CDR3 loop is CASTPGTGFEKLFF. CDR3 DNA sequence: TGTGCCAGCACCCCCGGGACAGGGTTTGAAAAACTGTTTTTT.

The genes are TRBV19 and TRBJ1-5, with D maybe TRBD1 (5 bases). The germline CDR1 and CDR2 sequences are LNHDA and SQIVND (reference sequence). The CDR3 is made up of 16 amino acids. Trimming took 5 bases from V and 3 from J, leaving 17 bases between them. The CDR3, as DNA: TGTGCCAGTAGTTTGCAGGGAGGGTTGAACAATCAGCCCCAGCATTTT. Its protein product is CASSLQGGLNNQPQHF.

The chain couples TRBV27 to TRBJ1-1; unclear D gene. The ends were cut back, 2 bases at V and 0 bases at J, with 10 bases in the middle. Germline CDR1 is MNHEY and CDR2 is SMNVEV (reference sequence). This CDR3 comprises 15 residues. The CDR3 sequence is CASSLAGYMNTEAFF. CDR3 nucleotide sequence: TGTGCCAGCAGTTTAGCAGGATACATGAACACTGAAGCTTTCTTT.

J is TRBJ1-5 and V is TRBV7-2, with 9 bases matching TRBD1. V lost 5 bases, J lost 5 bases, and 7 bases stayed unmatched. CDR1 and CDR2 (germline): SGHTA, FQGNSA. This CDR3 is 15 amino acids long. The CDR3 spells CASSRQGGNDQPQHF. The CDR3 bases are TGTGCCAGCAGCCGACAGGGGGGGAATGATCAGCCCCAGCATTTT.

V is TRBV5-8 and J is TRBJ1-1; 8 nucleotides line up with TRBD1. The CDR3 loop spans 14 amino acids. V shed 4 bases and J 6 bases; nucleotides not matched to a gene: 8. The germline gives CDR1 SGHTS, CDR2 YDEGEE. This chain's CDR3 is CASSKGQANAEAFF. The CDR3 coding sequence is TGTGCCAGCAGCAAGGGACAGGCCAACGCTGAAGCTTTCTTT.

This clone was observed a few times. The chain joins TRBV30 to TRBJ1-2; 8 nucleotides agree with TRBD1. J was trimmed by 0 bases and V by 6 bases; bases with no gene match: 9. Germline V lookup: CDR1 GTSNPN, CDR2 SVGIG (reference sequence). This CDR3 contains 15 residues. The CDR3, as DNA: TGTGCCTGTAACAGGGGGGGTAAGGCTAACTATGGCTACACCTTC. Its translation is CACNRGGKANYGYTF.

The chain joins TRBV4-3 to TRBJ2-7; TRBD1 or TRBD2 may be the D gene (5 bases each). Germline lookup yields CDR1 LGHNA and CDR2 YSLEER. The germline V and J ends were trimmed by 4 bases and 4 bases, with 17 bases remaining between them. This CDR3 contains 15 residues. The CDR3 nucleotides read TGCGCCAGCAGCCCCGGGACGGAGGATATATACGAGCAGTACTTC. This sequence encodes CASSPGTEDIYEQYF.

The rearrangement links TRBV7-6 to TRBJ2-1, with D possibly matching TRBD2 (6 bases). The CDR3 covers 16 residues. Germline CDR1 and CDR2: SGHVS and FNYEAQ. V lost 2 bases, J lost 1 base, and 12 bases lay in between. In nucleotides, the CDR3 is TGTGCCAGCAGCTTATGGTCGGGAGAGTCCTACAATGAGCAGTTCTTC. It encodes CASSLWSGESYNEQFF.

The chain carries TRBV19 and TRBJ1-1, with 8 bases that match TRBD1. The CDR3 contains 14 residues. The V gene's germline CDR1 is LNHDA and CDR2 SQIVND (reference sequence). V trimming: 5 bases; J trimming: 5 bases; junction bases outside the gene matches: 7. CDR3 DNA sequence: TGTGCCAGTAGTCTCCGACAGGGGTTGACTGAAGCTTTCTTT. As protein: CASSLRQGLTEAFF.

This clone has only a few counts. V usage is TRBV6-6 and J usage is TRBJ2-1, with 8 bases aligning to TRBD2. In germline, CDR1 is MNHNY, CDR2 SVGAGI (reference sequence). The V and J ends lost 7 bases and 1 base, in that order; junction bases with no gene match: 3. CDR3 length: 14 amino acids. The CDR3 coding sequence is TGTGCCAGCAAAGCGGGGGAATCCTACAATGAGCAGTTCTTC. This codes for CASKAGESYNEQFF.

The chain carries TRBV27 and TRBJ2-7; D remains unclear. This CDR3 spans 16 amino acids. V dropped 2 bases and J dropped 2 bases, with 16 bases sitting between them. Germline V gives CDR1 MNHEY, CDR2 SMNVEV (reference sequence). The CDR3 here is CASSLVQPAVPYEQYF. The DNA for the CDR3 is TGTGCCAGCAGTTTAGTACAACCAGCCGTTCCCTACGAGCAGTACTTC.

V and J are TRBV7-2 and TRBJ1-5, with a tentative D call TRBD1 (5 bases). Germline CDR1 SGHTA, CDR2 FQGNSA. Trimming pared 5 bases from V and 9 bases from J, leaving 20 bases between. This CDR3 comprises 15 residues. CDR3 in amino acids: CASSPQGGVGTPQHF. CDR3 DNA sequence: TGTGCCAGCAGCCCCCAAGGAGGGGTGGGTACGCCCCAGCATTTT.

The chain joins TRBV4-3 to TRBJ2-7; D is perhaps TRBD2 (6 bases). The CDR3 is made up of 12 amino acids. Germline V gene data show CDR1 as LGHNA and CDR2 as YSLEER. Trimming stripped 1 base from V and 7 bases from J, with 8 bases between. The CDR3 nucleotides read TGCGCCAGCAGCCAAGGGAGGGGTGAGCAGTACTTC. Amino acids: CASSQGRGEQYF.

This chain links TRBV6-5 with TRBJ2-1; 8 positions match TRBD1. V trimming: 2 bases; J trimming: 4 bases; junction bases outside the gene matches: 7. The germline V gene has CDR1 MNHEY and CDR2 SVGAGI. The CDR3 is 16 residues long. The CDR3 sequence is CASSYTGTGEYNEQFF. CDR3 DNA: TGTGCCAGCAGTTACACCGGGACAGGAGAGTACAATGAGCAGTTCTTC.

The V call is TRBV27, the J call TRBJ1-2; D might be TRBD1 (5 bases). The germline V and J ends were trimmed by 5 bases and 5 bases, with 15 bases remaining between them. This CDR3 contains 14 residues. Germline assignment: CDR1 MNHEY and CDR2 SMNVEV (reference sequence). CDR3 DNA: TGTGCCAGCAGTCCCCTAAGCGGGGGTTATGGCTACACCTTC. It codes for CASSPLSGGYGYTF.

The chain recombines TRBV2 with TRBJ2-7, with unresolved D. The CDR3 spans 12 residues. V lost 5 bases, J lost 2 bases, and 7 bases lay in between. Germline V CDR1 and CDR2: SNHLY, FYNNEI. DNA of the CDR3: TGTGCCAGCAGTAAGAGACCCTACGAGCAGTACTTC. Amino acids: CASSKRPYEQYF.

The chain recombines TRBV27 with TRBJ2-7; 10 nucleotides match TRBD1. The CDR3 consists of 14 residues. The V gene's germline CDR1 is MNHEY and CDR2 SMNVEV (reference sequence). Trimming took 10 bases from V and 7 from J; bases not matched to a gene: 13. The CDR3 spells CATMRGRTGGEQYF. CDR3 sequence (DNA): TGTGCCACCATGAGGGGCAGGACAGGGGGGGAGCAGTACTTC.

The rearrangement joins TRBV2 to TRBJ2-1; 8 positions agree with TRBD2. This CDR3 is 15 amino acids long. With 8 bases clipped from V and 3 bases from J, the junction kept 9 bases outside the gene matches. In germline, CDR1 is SNHLY, CDR2 FYNNEI. The CDR3 reads CASRGTSGDYNEQFF. The CDR3 nucleotides are TGTGCCAGCCGGGGAACTAGCGGAGACTACAATGAGCAGTTCTTC.

The rearrangement joins TRBV7-8 to TRBJ1-3, with D tentatively TRBD1 (6 bases). This CDR3 contains 15 residues. V was pared by 1 base and J by 2 bases, with 9 bases between. CDR1 and CDR2 (germline): SGHVS, FQNEAQ. The CDR3 reads CASSLVTGAGNTIYF. CDR3 DNA sequence: TGTGCCAGCAGCTTAGTGACAGGAGCTGGAAACACCATATATTTT.

The sample holds a few counts of this clone. The sample contains more than one DNA sequence encoding this CDR3. J is TRBJ1-1 and V is TRBV5-5, with TRBD1 as a possible D gene (5 bases). The CDR3 sequence is 16 residues long. In germline, CDR1 is SGHKS, CDR2 YYEKEE (reference sequence). V lost 2 bases and J 0 bases, leaving 14 bases between the germline ends. The CDR3 spells CASSLSGRGMNTEAFF. CDR3 in DNA: TGTGCCAGCAGCTTATCAGGGCGAGGAATGAACACTGAAGCTTTCTTT.

The chain is built from TRBV28 and TRBJ2-5; the D is unclear. Trimming cost V 4 bases and J 1 base, with 16 bases left between them. This CDR3 region has 16 residues. Germline assignment: CDR1 MDHEN and CDR2 SYDVKM. The CDR3 loop is CASSSPVGILQETQYF. Here the CDR3 DNA reads TGTGCCAGCAGTTCCCCGGTAGGGATACTCCAAGAGACCCAGTACTTC.

This rearrangement joins TRBV4-3 to TRBJ1-4; D ambiguous. The germline V gene has CDR1 LGHNA and CDR2 YSLEER. V gave up 2 bases and J gave up 1 base, with 11 bases separating them. The CDR3 totals 16 residues. DNA for the CDR3: TGCGCCAGCAGCCAACGTTCCGCGGGAACTAATGAAAAACTGTTTTTT. Residues: CASSQRSAGTNEKLFF.

J is TRBJ2-2 and V is TRBV28, with TRBD1 identical over 8 bases. CDR3 size: 14 residues. V lost 8 bases, J lost 3 bases, and 5 bases stayed unmatched. Germline CDR1 and CDR2: MDHEN and SYDVKM. The CDR3 DNA sequence: TGTGCCAGCGGGGGACAGGCCTACACCGGGGAGCTGTTTTTT. It yields the protein CASGGQAYTGELFF.

This chain links TRBV10-3 with TRBJ2-5; the D gene is possibly TRBD1 (6 bases). Trimming shortened V by 9 bases and J by 1 base, and 12 bases separated the two germline ends. CDR3 length: 13 residues. Germline CDR1 and CDR2: ENHRY and SYGVKD. CDR3 loop: CAIGQGLQETQYF. The CDR3 DNA is TGTGCCATAGGGCAGGGGCTCCAAGAGACCCAGTACTTC.

This rearrangement joins TRBV29-1 to TRBJ1-1; the match to TRBD1 covers 8 bases. Germline V lookup: CDR1 SQVTM, CDR2 ANQGSEA. This CDR3 region has 16 residues. Trimming at V came to 1 base and at J to 5 bases, leaving 12 bases not matched to a gene. The CDR3 nucleotides are TGCAGCGTTGAAGCGCTAAACTTCAGGGGGCGTACTGAAGCTTTCTTT. Its protein is CSVEALNFRGRTEAFF.